The rows below give T cell receptor beta chains drawn from one sample of a study of blood T cells in healthy people across ages. MiXCR, run by TCRdb on the 5' RACE reads, gives a single entry per CDR3 protein. The repertoire consists of 850,000 to 1,300,000 distinct CDR3 sequences, with 35% to 50% occurring once and the leading ten covering over 15%. The sequencing sample was made of blood. All receptors derive from an older woman in good health. The CDR3 runs from the conserved cysteine through the conserved F or W.

TRBV7-3 | CASSYALGEQFF
TRBV5-1 | CASSKGQGTYEQYF
TRBV20-1 | CSAWTHRSGAQYF
TRBV25-1 | CASSARGGEQTGIYNEQYF
TRBV6-5 | CASSRLLAVNGEQYF
TRBV12-3/TRBV12-4 | CASSRAGSRMERSPLHF
TRBV9 | CASSVGRGRDYGYTF
TRBV29-1 | CSVEGLAGEGETQYF
TRBV29-1 | CSGRTSGSPNEQFF
TRBV20-1 | CSARVRTWGYTF
TRBV6-5 | CASSLQGLEGSTQYF
TRBV18 | CASSPRFQGGQETQYF
TRBV20-1 | CSAYLKGQGNYGYTF
TRBV13 | CASSSRWRYEAFF
TRBV27 | CASSLSDWGETQYF
TRBV11-2 | CASSLEAIYEQYF
TRBV6-1 | CASKSWESQGIIPWYEQYF
TRBV7-2 | CASSLGFSYSNQPQHF
TRBV27 | CASRPGDSGHEQYF
TRBV20-1 | CSARTSLGEQYF
TRBV20-1 | CSARWAANYGYTF
TRBV12-3/TRBV12-4 | CASKKDRGHFETQYF
TRBV7-8 | CASSYLSGTNEYEQYF
TRBV7-3 | CASSLTGQGDEQFF